This passage covers 28 T cell receptor beta chains from one sample sequenced in a study of blood T cell repertoires in COVID-19. Sequencing was performed with immunoSEQ multiplex PCR; in TCRdb, only in-frame clones are kept and a portion is missing. This sample has approximately 230,000 clones, with 86% found just once. The sequencing input was PBMCs or T cells enriched from blood (not recorded which). The receptors originated from a man aged 40-49 years who had recovered from COVID-19.

V gene TRBV5-1 combines with J gene TRBJ2-5; 10 bases map to TRBD1. From germline, CDR1 is SGHRS and CDR2 YFSETQ. There are 15 residues in the CDR3. V shed 0 bases and J 4 bases; nucleotides not matched to a gene: 3. The CDR3 DNA is TGCGCCAGCAGCTTGGGGACAGGGGGGAGAGAGACCCAGTACTTC. As protein: CASSLGTGGRETQYF.

This clone has a handful of counts. The chain joins TRBV5-6 to TRBJ1-3; D is unclear. V dropped 4 bases and J dropped 4 bases, with 12 bases sitting between them. Germline V gene sequence: CDR1 SGHDT, CDR2 YYEEEE. CDR3 length: 14 amino acids. The CDR3 DNA sequence: TGTGCCAGCAGCGCGTCGGAGGCCGGAAACACCATATATTTT. It encodes CASSASEAGNTIYF.

This chain connects TRBV13 to TRBJ2-7, with TRBD2 identical over 13 bases. This CDR3 region has 14 residues. V shed 7 bases, J shed 6 bases, and the junction held 6 bases outside the gene matches. CDR1 and CDR2 from the germline V gene are PRHDT and FYEKMQ (reference sequence). The CDR3 DNA reads TGTGCCAGCACCACGACTAGCGGGGGGCCCGAGCAGTACTTC. It yields the protein CASTTTSGGPEQYF. Complete variable domain (other parts from reference TRBV13 and TRBJ2-7): AAGVIQSPRHLIKEKRETATLKCYPIPRHDTVYWYQQGPGQDPQFLISFYEKMQSDKGSIPDRFSAQQFSDYHSELNMSSLELGDSALYFCASTTTSGGPEQYFGPGTRLTVT.

The chain links TRBV4-1 to TRBJ2-5; D remains unclear. Germline lookup yields CDR1 MGHRA and CDR2 YSYEKL. Between the trimmed V and J ends, which lost 4 bases and 0 bases, there was a span of 6 bases. This CDR3 is 13 amino acids long. Here the CDR3 reads CASSRRNQETQYF. Here the CDR3 DNA reads TGCGCCAGCAGCCGGAGAAACCAAGAGACCCAGTACTTC.

The CDR3 sequence: CASSPGRWRNYGYTF. CDR3 DNA: TGTGCCAGCAGCCCAGGACGGTGGAGGAACTATGGCTACACCTTC. This chain links TRBV9 with TRBJ1-2; D ambiguous. Trimming left V 4 bases short and J 2 bases short, with 15 bases between. CDR1 SGDLS and CDR2 YYNGEE come from the germline V gene. The CDR3 covers 15 residues. Supplemented by reference TRBV9 and TRBJ1-2, the full variable domain reads DSGVTQTPKHLITATGQRVTLRCSPRSGDLSVYWYQQSLDQGLQFLIQYYNGEERAKGNILERFSAQQFPDLHSELNLSSLELGDSALYFCASSPGRWRNYGYTFGSGTRLTVV.

The CDR3 here is CASSSLKGTSGSTDTQYF. The CDR3 bases are TGTGCCAGCAGTTCCCTAAAAGGGACTAGCGGGAGTACGGATACGCAGTATTTT. The chain links TRBV6-7 to TRBJ2-3, with 14 positions matching TRBD2. TRBV6-7 is classed as an ORF, of uncertain function. This CDR3 is 18 amino acids long. The V and J ends lost 4 bases and 6 bases, in that order; junction bases with no gene match: 12.

The V call is TRBV11-1, the J call TRBJ2-2; D is unclear. Trimming cost V 3 bases and J 5 bases, with 4 bases left between them. Germline V lookup: CDR1 SGHAT, CDR2 FQDESV (reference sequence). CDR3 size: 12 residues. CDR3 DNA: TGTGCCAGCAGCTTCCAAACCGGGGAGCTGTTTTTT. Translated, it gives CASSFQTGELFF. Full variable domain (rest looked up from reference TRBV11-1 and TRBJ2-2): EAEVAQSPRYKITEKSQAVAFWCDPISGHATLYWYRQILGQGPELLVQFQDESVVDDSQLPKDRFSAERLKGVDSTLKIQPAELGDSAMYLCASSFQTGELFFGEGSRLTVL.

The sample holds one count of this clone. This chain links TRBV19 with TRBJ1-1; D call uncertain. The ends were cut back, 7 bases at V and 5 bases at J, with 14 bases in the middle. CDR3 length: 13 amino acids. From germline, CDR1 is LNHDA and CDR2 SQIVND (reference sequence). The CDR3 nucleotides read TGTGCCAGTACCGACGCGCCGGGGACTGAAGCTTTCTTT. This sequence encodes CASTDAPGTEAFF.

The J gene is TRBJ1-5, the V gene TRBV15, with 9 bases identical to TRBD1. Germline CDR1 reads LNHNV; CDR2 reads YYDKDF (reference sequence). The CDR3 runs to 14 residues. Unmatched junction bases numbered 2, after V lost 4 bases and J lost 4 bases. The DNA of the CDR3 is TGTGCCACCAGCACGGACAGGGGAAATCAGCCCCAGCATTTT. Translation gives CATSTDRGNQPQHF. Based on the CDR3 plus reference TRBV15 and TRBJ1-5, the full variable domain is DAMVIQNPRYQVTQFGKPVTLSCSQTLNHNVMYWYQQKSSQAPKLLFHYYDKDFNNEADTPDNFQSRRPNTSFCFLDIRSPGLGDTAMYLCATSTDRGNQPQHFGDGTRLSIL.

The chain has TRBV18 and TRBJ1-6; TRBD1 might be the D (5 bases). Trimming took 5 bases from V and 8 from J, leaving 19 bases between them. CDR3 length: 16 residues. Germline V lookup: CDR1 KGHSH, CDR2 LQKENI. In DNA, the CDR3 is TGTGCCAGCTCAAGTATTCGGAGCCGGGGGGATTCACCCCTCCACTTT. Amino acid sequence: CASSSIRSRGDSPLHF.

V is TRBV13 and J is TRBJ2-5; D not certain. The germline gives CDR1 PRHDT, CDR2 FYEKMQ (reference sequence). The CDR3 covers 14 residues. V was pared by 2 bases and J by 2 bases, with 9 bases between. This chain's CDR3 is CASSLRSGQETQYF. Here the CDR3 DNA reads TGTGCCAGCAGCTTAAGATCAGGTCAAGAGACCCAGTACTTC. Full variable domain (missing parts from reference TRBV13 and TRBJ2-5): AAGVIQSPRHLIKEKRETATLKCYPIPRHDTVYWYQQGPGQDPQFLISFYEKMQSDKGSIPDRFSAQQFSDYHSELNMSSLELGDSALYFCASSLRSGQETQYFGPGTRLLVL.

V usage is TRBV4-2 and J usage is TRBJ2-3; TRBD2 agrees at 8 bases. The V gene's germline CDR1 is LGHNA and CDR2 YNFKEQ. The CDR3 extends over 18 amino acids. The J segment lost 2 bases and the V segment lost 0 bases, leaving 10 bases of the junction unmatched. The CDR3 sequence is CASSQERIAGGYTDTQYF. The CDR3 DNA is TGTGCCAGCAGCCAAGAAAGAATCGCGGGGGGCTACACAGATACGCAGTATTTT.

This chain uses TRBV5-1 with TRBJ2-3; TRBD1 matches at 7 bases. The CDR3 consists of 15 residues. The J segment lost 4 bases and the V segment lost 0 bases, leaving 5 bases of the junction unmatched. Germline V CDR1 and CDR2: SGHRS, YFSETQ. The CDR3 region is CASSLVDRTADTQYF. CDR3 DNA: TGCGCCAGCAGCTTGGTGGACAGGACAGCAGATACGCAGTATTTT. Full variable domain (rest looked up from reference TRBV5-1 and TRBJ2-3): KAGVTQTPRYLIKTRGQQVTLSCSPISGHRSVSWYQQTPGQGLQFLFEYFSETQRNKGNFPGRFSGRQFSNSRSEMNVSTLELGDSALYLCASSLVDRTADTQYFGPGTRLTVL.

The chain joins TRBV7-2 to TRBJ2-1; 9 nucleotides match TRBD2. The germline V gene encodes CDR1 SGHTA and CDR2 FQGNSA. The CDR3 is 15 residues long. Trimming removed 4 bases from V and 6 bases from J; junction bases left unmatched: 7. As DNA, the CDR3 is TGTGCCAGCAGCTCCCTAGCGGGGACTATCAATGAGCAGTTCTTC. It specifies CASSSLAGTINEQFF.

The chain has TRBV30 and TRBJ1-4, with a possible D match to TRBD1 (6 bases). Trimming left V 8 bases short and J 4 bases short, with 11 bases between. Germline lookup yields CDR1 GTSNPN and CDR2 SVGIG (reference sequence). This CDR3 comprises 12 residues. Here the CDR3 reads CALQGNNEKLFF. As DNA, the CDR3 is TGTGCCCTACAGGGAAATAATGAAAAACTGTTTTTT.

The chain combines TRBV11-3 with TRBJ2-1; 10 nucleotides match TRBD2. With V trimmed by 5 bases and J by 3 bases, 4 bases remained unmatched. The CDR3 sequence is 15 residues long. Germline CDR1 is SGHNT and CDR2 is YENEEA. The CDR3 nucleotides read TGTGCCAGCAGCCCAACTAGCGGGATCTACAATGAGCAGTTCTTC. Protein product: CASSPTSGIYNEQFF.

This chain joins TRBV7-8 and TRBJ2-1; 10 bases align to TRBD2. Germline V gene lookup returns CDR1 SGHVS and CDR2 FQNEAQ. The CDR3 covers 18 residues. The V gene end was trimmed by 1 base and the J gene end by 4 bases; junction bases not matched to a gene: 10. The CDR3 reads CASSLGVTSGATYNEQFF. DNA of the CDR3: TGTGCCAGCAGCTTAGGTGTAACTAGCGGGGCTACTTACAATGAGCAGTTCTTC.

The genes are TRBV19 and TRBJ1-3; perhaps TRBD1 as D (5 bases). With 9 bases removed from V and 4 bases from J, the gap between germline ends came to 19 bases. Germline loops: CDR1 LNHDA, CDR2 SQIVND (reference sequence). The CDR3 runs 15 residues. CDR3 nucleotides: TGTGCCAGGCCCCGGGGGGAGGGGTGGGGAAACACCATATATTTT. The encoded protein is CARPRGEGWGNTIYF.

Only one count was recorded for this clone. This chain connects TRBV5-1 to TRBJ1-1, with D unclear. The germline V gene encodes CDR1 SGHRS and CDR2 YFSETQ. The V end was cut by 5 bases, the J end by 1 base, with 9 bases between. This CDR3 region has 13 residues. The CDR3 here is CASSSRGNTEAFF. DNA for the CDR3: TGCGCCAGCAGTTCCCGGGGGAACACTGAAGCTTTCTTT.

The chain employs TRBV6-2 or TRBV6-3 and TRBJ1-1; 7 nucleotides agree with TRBD1. V lost 6 bases and J lost 5; bases outside the gene matches: 21. The CDR3 is 18 amino acids. In germline, CDR1 is MNHEY, CDR2 SVGEGT. CDR3 nucleotide sequence: TGTGCCAGCAGCCTCGCGCGGTTTGAGACAGGGAGGACTACTGAAGCTTTCTTT. The encoded protein is CASSLARFETGRTTEAFF.

This clone was recorded a few times. V is TRBV28 and J is TRBJ2-7, with TRBD1 identical over 7 bases. Germline V lookup: CDR1 MDHEN, CDR2 SYDVKM. J was trimmed by 2 bases and V by 5 bases; bases with no gene match: 9. This CDR3 is 15 amino acids long. The CDR3 here is CASSDPGQRTYEQYF. The CDR3 DNA is TGTGCCAGCAGTGATCCGGGACAGAGAACCTACGAGCAGTACTTC.

J is TRBJ2-5 and V is TRBV18, with 9 nucleotides matching TRBD1. The CDR3 is 14 residues long. The V and J ends lost 8 bases and 2 bases, in that order; junction bases with no gene match: 6. Germline V gives CDR1 KGHSH, CDR2 LQKENI. CDR3 nucleotides: TGTGCCAGCGAATCAGGGACAGGGCAAGAGACCCAGTACTTC. Residues: CASESGTGQETQYF.

The chain joins TRBV27 to TRBJ2-1; D may be TRBD2 (6 bases). The CDR3 sequence is 16 residues long. Germline V lookup: CDR1 MNHEY, CDR2 SMNVEV (reference sequence). V was shortened by 5 bases and J by 0 bases, with 14 bases between the two germline ends. The CDR3 DNA reads TGTGCCAGCAGTACCGGAGTAGCGGCCTCCTACAATGAGCAGTTCTTC. It specifies CASSTGVAASYNEQFF.

The chain is built from TRBV2 and TRBJ2-7, with TRBD2 matching 10 bases. Germline V gives CDR1 SNHLY, CDR2 FYNNEI. Trimming at V came to 6 bases and at J to 2 bases, leaving 7 bases not matched to a gene. This CDR3 has 15 amino acids. CDR3 DNA: TGTGCCAGCAGCTTGAGCGGGAGGGCGCCCTACGAGCAGTACTTC. Encoded protein: CASSLSGRAPYEQYF.

V gene TRBV11-1 combines with J gene TRBJ2-1; the match to TRBD1 covers 7 bases. The V gene's germline CDR1 is SGHAT and CDR2 FQDESV (reference sequence). The CDR3 has 16 amino acids. Trimming took 2 bases from V and 5 from J; bases not matched to a gene: 9. In DNA, the CDR3 is TGTGCCAGCAGCTTATTTACAGGGGCTGTCAACAATGAGCAGTTCTTC. Translated, it gives CASSLFTGAVNNEQFF.

J is TRBJ1-5 and V is TRBV29-1; TRBD1 might be the D (5 bases). The V and J ends lost 5 bases and 0 bases respectively, with 17 bases between them. Germline CDR1 SQVTM, CDR2 ANQGSEA. The CDR3 has 16 amino acids. CDR3: CSVQLTLGGSNQPQHF. In DNA form, the CDR3 reads TGCAGCGTTCAGTTGACTCTCGGGGGTAGCAATCAGCCCCAGCATTTT.

V usage is TRBV12-1 and J usage is TRBJ2-3; the table gives TRBD2 as D, unverified against the DNA. TRBV12-1 is a pseudogene. The CDR3 extends over 15 amino acids. The CDR3 DNA is TGTGCCAGCAGCCTACTGGGACTAGCGGGATTTTGGCAGTATTTT. Its translation is CASSLLGLAGFWQYF.

The genes are TRBV25-1 and TRBJ2-7; the match to TRBD1 covers 7 bases. J was trimmed by 4 bases and V by 6 bases; bases with no gene match: 6. Germline values: CDR1 MGHDK, CDR2 SYGVNS. This CDR3 contains 13 residues. The CDR3 region is CASSSDRIYEQYF. CDR3 bases: TGTGCCAGCAGCTCGGACAGGATTTACGAGCAGTACTTC.